The 6 T cell receptor beta chains below were found in one sample sequenced in a study of blood T cell repertoires in COVID-19. TCRdb's copy holds only in-frame clones and misses some; the assay was immunoSEQ multiplex PCR. In the table there are under 300,000 clones, approximately 90% of which are singletons. Sequencing was carried out using PBMCs or T cells enriched from blood (not recorded which). Source of these receptors: a woman aged 18-30 years who had recovered from COVID-19.

Regarding this clone: One end of the junction fails to match germline, which may point to a read error. This chain connects TRBV6-2 or TRBV6-3 to TRBJ1-1; D is ambiguous. CDR3 size: 13 residues. Per the germline V gene, CDR1 is MNHEY and CDR2 is SVGEGT. CDR3 nucleotides: TGTGCCAGTAGTTTCCCCGGAGTAACCGCAGCTTTCTTT. Translated: CASSFPGVTAAFF.

The CDR3 sequence: CASSSRGSYGYTF. CDR3 bases: TGTGCCAGCAGCTCACGGGGAAGCTATGGCTACACCTTC. The chain is built from TRBV11-3 and TRBJ1-2; the D is unclear. V was cut by 4 bases and J by 4 bases, with 10 bases left in between. The germline V gene encodes CDR1 SGHNT and CDR2 YENEEA. The CDR3 runs 13 residues.

This chain links TRBV7-8 with TRBJ1-2; TRBD1 matches 7 bases. This CDR3 contains 16 residues. The V and J ends lost 5 bases and 0 bases, in that order; junction bases with no gene match: 9. CDR1 SGHVS and CDR2 FQNEAQ come from the germline V gene. The CDR3 region has the DNA TGTGCCAGCAGCACACGGACAGGAGCTACTAACTATGGCTACACCTTC. Encoded protein: CASSTRTGATNYGYTF.

As DNA, the CDR3 is TGTGCCAGCAGCGTAGCGGGGGGAATGAACACTGAAGCTTTCTTT. It is translated as CASSVAGGMNTEAFF. The V and J genes are TRBV9 and TRBJ1-1, with D maybe TRBD1 (5 bases). The CDR3 extends over 15 amino acids. Trimming left V 0 bases short and J 0 bases short, with 9 bases between. Per the germline V gene, CDR1 is SGDLS and CDR2 is YYNGEE.

Note on this clone: An end of the junction differs from the germline gene, which may be a read error. The chain's CDR3 is CASSTLSGRALIF. Here the CDR3 DNA reads TGTGCCAGCAGTACACTTAGCGGGAGGGCGTTGATCTTC. The chain recombines TRBV28 with TRBJ2-1; 11 nucleotides line up with TRBD2. CDR3 size: 13 residues. CDR1 MDHEN and CDR2 SYDVKM come from the germline V gene.

The chain has TRBV5-1 and TRBJ2-2; 13 bases are a match to TRBD2. This CDR3 has 17 residues. V shed 5 bases, J shed 6 bases, and the junction held 10 bases outside the gene matches. CDR1 is SGHRS and CDR2 is YFSETQ in the germline V gene. The CDR3 reads CASRLAGGLVRAGELFF. For the CDR3, the DNA is TGCGCCAGCAGACTAGCGGGAGGGCTTGTACGGGCCGGGGAGCTGTTTTTT.